The present entry profiles one T cell receptor (beta chain) with its context. No antigen is known for it. CDR1 DFQATT and CDR2 SNEGSKA come from the germline V gene (reference sequence). The CDR3 length is 13 residues. V was clipped by 0 bases and J by 6 bases, with 11 bases between them. 5'RACE with 10-nucleotide random UMIs produced the cDNA. TCRdb ran MiXCR on the 5' RACE reads and lists one entry per CDR3 protein. In the table there are around 38,000 distinct CDR3 sequences, around 15% of which are singletons. This entry belongs to a study of neurological immune-mediated disorders. Whole-study results and caveats: No sharing of CDR3 amino acid sequences was observed among expanded clones across subjects, suggesting private repertoires in all groups. Levels of TCR clonal expansion peaked in HTLV-1-associated myelopathy and reached their lowest in multiple sclerosis, under those of healthy controls.

The sequence derives from an older woman with HTLV-1-associated myelopathy (HAM/TSP). This chain links TRBV20-1 with TRBJ1-2; unclear D gene. Source material: CD4+ T cells from blood. In DNA, the CDR3 is TGCAGTGCTAGAGAGCCCCTCGAGGATGGCTACACCTTC. Its protein is CSAREPLEDGYTF.